A single sample gave rise to the 10 T cell receptor beta chains below, sequenced in a study of lymphopenia after photon versus proton radiotherapy. Clones were sequenced by immunoSEQ multiplex PCR, and TCRdb holds only the in-frame ones, with some missing. The table lists 15,000 to 20,000 clones, 65% to 90% of them singletons, with 11% in the top ten. This sample comprised peripheral blood, obtained from a patient treated with proton-based radiotherapy. The receptors originated from a man aged 70 or older with pancreatic cancer.

The rearrangement joins TRBV27 to TRBJ2-5, with 10 bases identical to TRBD1. Germline CDR1 MNHEY, CDR2 SMNVEV (reference sequence). V was pared by 4 bases and J by 5 bases, with 4 bases of the junction left unmatched. The CDR3 loop spans 14 amino acids. Written as DNA, the CDR3 is TGTGCCAGCAGTTGGACAGGGGGTAGGGAGACCCAGTACTTC. It specifies CASSWTGGRETQYF.

This chain uses TRBV7-3 with TRBJ1-6; a weak D match, TRBD1 (5 bases). The CDR3 has 17 amino acids. The V end was cut by 0 bases, the J end by 10 bases, with 19 bases between. Germline V gives CDR1 SGHTA, CDR2 FQGTGA. This chain's CDR3 is CASSLTPRGDLGSPLHF. The DNA for the CDR3 is TGTGCCAGCAGCTTAACGCCGCGCGGGGACCTGGGATCACCCCTCCACTTT. The complete variable domain, with remaining parts taken from reference TRBV7-3 and TRBJ1-6, reads GAGVSQTPSNKVTEKGKYVELRCDPISGHTALYWYRQSLGQGPEFLIYFQGTGAADDSGLPNDRFFAVRPEGSVSTLKIQRTERGDSAVYLCASSLTPRGDLGSPLHFGNGTRLTVT.

The chain carries TRBV7-9 and TRBJ1-2; possibly TRBD1 for D (5 bases). Germline CDR1 is SEHNR and CDR2 is FQNEAQ (reference sequence). The V end was cut by 3 bases, the J end by 4 bases, with 9 bases between. The CDR3 loop spans 13 amino acids. CDR3 amino acids: CASSLGRAYGYTF. CDR3 in DNA: TGTGCCAGCAGCTTGGGCAGGGCCTATGGCTACACCTTC.

The gene calls are TRBV18 and TRBJ1-1; no clear D. V lost 0 bases to trimming and J lost 3 bases, with 5 bases between them. The CDR3 is made up of 13 amino acids. Per germline, CDR1 KGHSH and CDR2 LQKENI. The CDR3 DNA follows: TGTGCCAGCTCACCACCGATAGACACTGAAGCTTTCTTT. Its protein is CASSPPIDTEAFF.

The rearrangement joins TRBV30 to TRBJ1-2, with D perhaps matching TRBD1 (6 bases). V lost 0 bases, J lost 4 bases, and 15 bases lay in between. The germline CDR1 and CDR2 sequences are GTSNPN and SVGIG (reference sequence). CDR3 size: 15 residues. CDR3 nucleotide sequence: TGTGCCTGGAGTGTAGCAGGAGGGGGATTCTATGGCTACACCTTC. It is translated as CAWSVAGGGFYGYTF.

The chain recombines TRBV19 with TRBJ2-7; D gene unclear. Trimming shortened V by 11 bases and J by 0 bases, and 14 bases separated the two germline ends. The CDR3 consists of 13 residues. Germline-derived CDR1 and CDR2 are LNHDA and SQIVND (reference sequence). The CDR3 DNA is TGTGCCTCCTTGAACACCAACTCCTACGAGCAGTACTTC. It translates to CASLNTNSYEQYF. The variable domain in full, completed from reference TRBV19 and TRBJ2-7, reads DGGITQSPKYLFRKEGQNVTLSCEQNLNHDAMYWYRQDPGQGLRLIYYSQIVNDFQKGDIAEGYSVSREKKESFPLTVTSAQKNPTAFYLCASLNTNSYEQYFGPGTRLTVT.

The chain is built from TRBV29-1 and TRBJ2-7; 7 bases are a match to TRBD2. CDR3 length: 13 amino acids. Germline values: CDR1 SQVTM, CDR2 ANQGSEA. J was trimmed by 2 bases and V by 7 bases; bases with no gene match: 8. The CDR3 here is CSAASSGTYEQYF. The CDR3 DNA follows: TGCAGCGCTGCATCTAGCGGTACCTACGAGCAGTACTTC.

This chain uses TRBV29-1 with TRBJ1-1, with D possibly being TRBD1 (5 bases). Per germline, CDR1 SQVTM and CDR2 ANQGSEA. Trimming took 4 bases from V and 6 from J, leaving 15 bases between them. This CDR3 is built from 13 residues. The CDR3 DNA sequence: TGCAGCGTTGTTGCCCAGGGAATGGCTGAAGCTTTCTTT. Translation: CSVVAQGMAEAFF.

This chain uses TRBV11-2 with TRBJ1-1; no reliable D call. V lost 2 bases, J lost 0 bases, and 10 bases lay in between. This CDR3 contains 15 residues. Germline CDR1 and CDR2: SGHAT and FQNNGV. The CDR3 spells CASSLTIALNTEAFF. Written as DNA, the CDR3 is TGTGCCAGCAGCTTAACGATTGCGCTGAACACTGAAGCTTTCTTT.

V gene TRBV5-1 combines with J gene TRBJ1-3, with D unresolved. Per the germline V gene, CDR1 is SGHRS and CDR2 is YFSETQ. V gave up 1 base and J gave up 0 bases, with 11 bases separating them. The CDR3 totals 16 residues. The CDR3 bases are TGCGCCAGCAGCTTGCGACGGCAACTCTCTGGAAACACCATATATTTT. It is translated as CASSLRRQLSGNTIYF.